This TCR beta chain emerged from a study of beta chain features in type 1 diabetes. Study background: No patient-donor differences in age, gender, total cells or subset yield. Examination of sorted cells across all samples involved about 99 million cells.

This clone was seen a handful of times. Its antigen is unidentified. Findings and limits, study-wide: There were fewer insertions and more deletions at the VDJ junctions of type 1 diabetes patients. The study found moderately but significantly shorter TCRB CDR3s in all four CD4+ subsets of Type 1 diabetes patients.

The CDR3 totals 15 residues. CDR1 SGHTA and CDR2 FQGNSA come from the germline V gene. Trimming at V came to 1 base and at J to 9 bases, leaving 8 bases not matched to a gene. Cells sorted by CD45RO/CCR7/CD25/CD127/CD95/CD27 comprised CD4+ naive, central memory, regulatory and stem cell-like memory cells. Expressed TCRB transcripts got sequenced, as all isolated RNA was reverse transcribed. Clones were read by immunoSEQ multiplex PCR, and TCRdb kept only the in-frame ones, dropping some. Among 600,000 or so clones listed, around 11% were seen once. The TCR comes from a man aged 30 to 45 with type 1 diabetes. The genes are TRBV7-2 and TRBJ2-1; 8 positions match TRBD2. What was sequenced was naive CD4+ T cells from blood. The CDR3 protein is CASSLVGAAGGEQFF. The CDR3 DNA follows: TGTGCCAGCAGCTTAGTGGGGGCGGCGGGAGGTGAGCAGTTCTTC. The variable domain in full, with the rest retrieved from reference TRBV7-2 and TRBJ2-1, is GAGVSQSPSNKVTEKGKDVELRCDPISGHTALYWYRQSLGQGLEFLIYFQGNSAPDKSGLPSDRFSAERTGGSVSTLTIQRTQQEDSAVYLCASSLVGAAGGEQFFGPGTRLTVL.